This T cell receptor beta chain originates from a study of blood T cells in healthy people across ages (dated by TCRdb to about 2015). For context, the study as a whole: In model experiments, roughly one uniquely barcoded TCR beta cDNA molecule per two T cells was captured by template switching. The study measured age-related changes in TCR beta repertoire diversity using deep sequencing normalized with unique cDNA molecular identifiers. Four age groups were formed from the donors: young (average about 16 years), middle-aged (just under 40), aged (approximately 60) and long-lived (more than 75). To avoid experimental bias, donors of different ages were spread randomly across the sequencing lanes. Two additional independent replicas of 1 million unique cDNA reads from the same blood draw were analyzed for two donors (one aged 18 to 29 and one aged 80 or older). Findings and caveats that apply to the study as a whole: Bulk unsorted PBMC profiling prevented conclusive comparison of naive and antigen-experienced compartments. Compared with the aged group, the long-lived group had more naive CD4+ T cells, fewer expanded clones and increased TCR diversity, suggesting age selection. As age increased, observed TCR beta diversity per million T cells dropped in a roughly linear way, and a significant reduction was already evident by age 40. Donor CMV infection status was unknown, potentially confounding age-related changes in expanded clonotypes. Estimates of total diversity based on one million sequenced T cells were regarded as lower bounds and as underestimates. A strong correlation was found between observed TCR beta diversity and the percentage of naive T cells measured by flow cytometry.

The approximately 39 donors, aged about 6 to 95 years, were systemically healthy Caucasian individuals from Russia. About 9.6 milliliters of peripheral blood were collected from each donor into EDTA-treated Vacutainer tubes. Ficoll-Paque density-gradient centrifugation was used to isolate PBMCs, with at least 6.5 million per sample. Total RNA was extracted from PBMCs with Trizol reagent, with at least 5 micrograms obtained per sample. For every donor, flow cytometry on a PBMC aliquot measured the percentage of naive CD45RAhigh/CD27high T cells. Comments on this clonotype: The antigen this receptor binds is unknown. No base quality information exists; no much larger clone differs at one position.

Receptor amplification or capture employed 5' RACE. Instrument on record: Illumina HiSeq 2500. The second PCR ran for about 6 to 11 cycles and used a J-beta primer mix along with a sample-barcoded 5' primer. A unique molecular identifier was introduced onto each TCR beta cDNA molecule by a template-switch 5' adaptor carrying 12 random nucleotides. Each sample yielded at least 3 million CDR3-containing paired-end reads. First-strand cDNA was synthesized from all RNA with the Mint cDNA synthesis kit, primed by a TRBC-specific oligonucleotide. All cDNA was treated with uracil-DNA glycosylase and then went through a first 18-cycle PCR with the universal primers M1SS and BC2_uni_R. Per the original workflow: Normalization of each sample was performed by random selection of 1 million high-quality reads, each carrying a distinct molecular identifier. Reads with shared molecular identifiers were discarded instead of being binned into consensus sequences. MiTCR, set to a Q25 quality threshold and the strictest error-elimination algorithm, was used for CDR3 identification, clonotype clustering and error correction. A nonparametric unseen species model with Euler transformation was used to estimate a lower bound on total TCR beta diversity. The public reads were reanalyzed by TCRdb: fastp trimming at Q25, MiXCR alignment, in-frame beta chains only. Identical CDR3 protein sequences are pooled into one entry, listed with their most common genes and DNA. These V and J calls derive from TCRdb rather than the authors' analysis. This sample is represented by some 700,000 distinct CDR3 sequences; about 42% of them were singletons. Under 25% of the sample comes from the top ten.

Including cysteine and phenylalanine, the CDR3 has 15 amino acids. Of the read, only the CDR3 DNA is kept; its 45 bases are in frame from base 1. For CDR1 and CDR2, the germline V gene lists SGHAT and FQNNGV. Sequencing was performed on blood. Here the chain combines TRBV11-2 and TRBJ2-5, with TRBD1 tentatively as D gene (6 bases match). Matching the DNA end better, TRBJ2-7 makes the J call doubtful. The sequence derives from an older woman in good health. The DNA reads as follows: TGTGCCAGCAGCTCCCAGGGGAGTGTTTCCTACGAGCAGTACTTC. Its translation is CASSSQGSVSYEQYF.